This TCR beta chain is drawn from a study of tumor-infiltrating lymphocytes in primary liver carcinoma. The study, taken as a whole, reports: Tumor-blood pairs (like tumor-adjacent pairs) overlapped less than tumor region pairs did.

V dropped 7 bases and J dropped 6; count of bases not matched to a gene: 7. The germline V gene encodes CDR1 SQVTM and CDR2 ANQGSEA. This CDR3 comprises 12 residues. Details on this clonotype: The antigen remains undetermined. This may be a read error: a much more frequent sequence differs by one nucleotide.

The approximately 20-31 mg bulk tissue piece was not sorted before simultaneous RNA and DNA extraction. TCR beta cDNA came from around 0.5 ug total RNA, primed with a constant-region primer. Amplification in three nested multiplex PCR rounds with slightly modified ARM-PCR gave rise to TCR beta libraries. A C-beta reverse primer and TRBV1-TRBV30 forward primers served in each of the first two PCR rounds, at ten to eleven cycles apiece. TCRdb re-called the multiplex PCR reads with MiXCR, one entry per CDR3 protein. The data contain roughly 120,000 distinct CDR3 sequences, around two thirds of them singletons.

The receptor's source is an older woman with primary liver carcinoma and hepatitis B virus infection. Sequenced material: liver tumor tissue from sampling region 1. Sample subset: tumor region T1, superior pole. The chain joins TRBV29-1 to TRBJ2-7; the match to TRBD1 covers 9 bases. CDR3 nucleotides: TGCAGCGCTGACGGGACAGGGCCCGAGCAGTACTTC. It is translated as CSADGTGPEQYF.